This T cell receptor (beta chain) was sequenced for a study of shared clonotypes between healthy human individuals. Findings of the study overall: Richness estimates generally favored naive over memory subsets.

Worth noting for this clone: As yet, its antigen is unknown.

The CDR3 has 14 residues. The germline gives CDR1 SGHDT, CDR2 YYEEEE. Trimming left V 4 bases short and J 0 bases short, with 10 bases between. Genomic DNA per cell subset filled all wells of several immunoSEQ plates. Sequenced by immunoSEQ multiplex PCR; TCRdb stores in-frame clones only, minus some. This table has over a million clones, around 98% appearing once. The clonotype was recovered from a man under 40 in good health. The specimen was naive CD4+ T cells sorted from blood. Indicated subset: CD45RA+ positively selected. The chain links TRBV5-6 to TRBJ1-1; D gene unclear. The CDR3 sequence is CASSLKGMNTEAFF. The CDR3 region has the DNA TGTGCCAGCAGCCTGAAAGGAATGAACACTGAAGCTTTCTTT. Filled out from reference TRBV5-6 and TRBJ1-1, the complete variable domain reads DAGVTQSPTHLIKTRGQQVTLRCSPKSGHDTVSWYQQALGQGPQFIFQYYEEEERQRGNFPDRFSGHQFPNYSSELNVNALLLGDSALYLCASSLKGMNTEAFFGQGTRLTVV.